This is a list of T cell receptor beta chains from one sample in a study of T cells after yellow fever vaccination. MiXCR, run by TCRdb on the 5' RACE reads, gives a single entry per CDR3 protein. This table has 200,000 to 300,000 distinct CDR3 sequences, about 3.9% appearing once. Here the sequenced sample was PBMCs, taken 15 days after the yellow fever booster vaccination. These receptors were collected from a man in his late teens or twenties who received the YFV17D yellow fever vaccine. The CDR3 runs from the conserved cysteine through the conserved F or W. A D gene is named only where the DNA matches it firmly. Size is stated as how often the clone was seen (once, few, many) or a class if it is expanded.

abundance: many
d_gene: .
j_gene: TRBJ2-1
v_gene: TRBV15
CDR3nt: TGTGCCACCAGCAGAGACCTGGGGTCGGGGAATGAGCAGTTCTTC
CDR3aa: CATSRDLGSGNEQFF

abundance: many
d_gene: TRBD1
j_gene: TRBJ1-2
v_gene: TRBV5-1
CDR3nt: TGCGCCAGCAGCTCCGGGACAGACACAAACTATGGCTACACCTTC
CDR3aa: CASSSGTDTNYGYTF

abundance: many
d_gene: .
j_gene: TRBJ1-2
v_gene: TRBV4-2
CDR3nt: TGTGCCAGCAGCGAAAGGTTGGGTTCCGGCTACACCTTC
CDR3aa: CASSERLGSGYTF

abundance: many
d_gene: .
j_gene: TRBJ2-5
v_gene: TRBV3-1
CDR3nt: TGTGCCAGCACCCAGAGAACGGGAGAGACCCAGTACTTC
CDR3aa: CASTQRTGETQYF

abundance: many
d_gene: .
j_gene: TRBJ1-1
v_gene: TRBV7-7
CDR3nt: TGTGCTAGCAGCTTAGCGTTATTAAGGAGGAGGGGGAACACTGAAGCTTTCTTT
CDR3aa: CASSLALLRRRGNTEAFF

abundance: many
d_gene: TRBD1
j_gene: TRBJ1-2
v_gene: TRBV12-3/TRBV12-4
CDR3nt: TGTGCCAGCAGCACGACAGGGGGCCTATCGGGCTACACCTTC
CDR3aa: CASSTTGGLSGYTF

abundance: many
d_gene: TRBD2
j_gene: TRBJ2-1
v_gene: TRBV7-2
CDR3nt: TGTGCCAGCAGCTTATATCGGGGGGGAGGTGAGCAGTTCTTC
CDR3aa: CASSLYRGGGEQFF

abundance: many
d_gene: TRBD2
j_gene: TRBJ2-3
v_gene: TRBV12-3/TRBV12-4
CDR3nt: TGTGCCAGCAGCAATCTTAGACTAGCGGGGGGCCCTTATAGCACAGATACGCAGTATTTT
CDR3aa: CASSNLRLAGGPYSTDTQYF

abundance: many
d_gene: .
j_gene: TRBJ1-2
v_gene: TRBV5-1
CDR3nt: TGCGCCAGCAGCTCCGAGACGTATGGCTACACCTTC
CDR3aa: CASSSETYGYTF

abundance: few
d_gene: .
j_gene: TRBJ2-1
v_gene: TRBV12-2
CDR3nt: TGTGCAAGTCGCAAGCGCTTTAGCGGGGCCTACAATGAGCAGTTCTTC
CDR3aa: CASRKRFSGAYNEQFF

abundance: many
d_gene: .
j_gene: TRBJ2-4
v_gene: TRBV7-2
CDR3nt: TGTGCCAGCAGCCCCCGACTCCGGGAAAAACACATTCAGTACTTC
CDR3aa: CASSPRLREKHIQYF

abundance: many
d_gene: .
j_gene: TRBJ1-2
v_gene: TRBV11-2
CDR3nt: TGTGCCAGCAGCTCCCTCCGAGACAAGAGGGGCTATGGCTACACCTTC
CDR3aa: CASSSLRDKRGYGYTF

abundance: many
d_gene: .
j_gene: TRBJ1-1
v_gene: TRBV4-2
CDR3nt: TGTGCCAGCAGCCAAGAAGGGTCAGGGAGAGGGAACACTGAAGCTTTCTTT
CDR3aa: CASSQEGSGRGNTEAFF

abundance: many
d_gene: .
j_gene: TRBJ1-2
v_gene: TRBV12-3/TRBV12-4
CDR3nt: TGTGCCAGCAGTTTTTCACAGTCGGCTGGCTACACCTTC
CDR3aa: CASSFSQSAGYTF

abundance: many
d_gene: .
j_gene: TRBJ2-7
v_gene: TRBV20-1
CDR3nt: TGCAGTGCTAGGTGGGGGCTCGACTACGAGCAGTACTTC
CDR3aa: CSARWGLDYEQYF

abundance: many
d_gene: TRBD1
j_gene: TRBJ1-1
v_gene: TRBV20-1
CDR3nt: TGCAGTGCTCTCCGGACAGGGGGGATGAACACTGAAGCTTTCTTT
CDR3aa: CSALRTGGMNTEAFF

abundance: many
d_gene: .
j_gene: TRBJ2-1
v_gene: TRBV20-1
CDR3nt: TGCAGTGCTAAGACACCACTCTCCTACAATGAGCAGTTCTTC
CDR3aa: CSAKTPLSYNEQFF

abundance: many
d_gene: .
j_gene: TRBJ1-1
v_gene: TRBV5-6
CDR3nt: TGTGCCAGCAGCTTGGGGCAGGGCGGGTTGCGCACTGAAGCTTTCTTT
CDR3aa: CASSLGQGGLRTEAFF